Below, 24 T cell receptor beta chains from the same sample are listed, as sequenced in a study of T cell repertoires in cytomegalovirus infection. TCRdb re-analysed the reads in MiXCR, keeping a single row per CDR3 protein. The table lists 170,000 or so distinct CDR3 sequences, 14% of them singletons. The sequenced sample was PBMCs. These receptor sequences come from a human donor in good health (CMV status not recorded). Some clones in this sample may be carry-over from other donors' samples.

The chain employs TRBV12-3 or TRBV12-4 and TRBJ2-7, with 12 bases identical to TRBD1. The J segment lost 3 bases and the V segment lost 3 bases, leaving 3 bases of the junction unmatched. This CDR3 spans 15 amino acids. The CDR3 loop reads CASSFWDRGLYEQYF. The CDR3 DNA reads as TGTGCCAGCAGTTTTTGGGACAGGGGGCTCTACGAGCAGTACTTC.

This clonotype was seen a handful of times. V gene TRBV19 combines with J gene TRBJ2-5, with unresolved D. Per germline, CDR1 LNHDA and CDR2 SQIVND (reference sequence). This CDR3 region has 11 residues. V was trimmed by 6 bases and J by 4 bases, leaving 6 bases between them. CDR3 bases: TGTGCCAGTAGAAGCACAGAGACCCAGTACTTC. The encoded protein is CASRSTETQYF.

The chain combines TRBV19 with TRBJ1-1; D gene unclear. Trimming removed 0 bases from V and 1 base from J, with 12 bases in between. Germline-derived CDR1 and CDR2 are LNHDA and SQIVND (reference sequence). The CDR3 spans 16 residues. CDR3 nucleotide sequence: TGTGCCAGTAGTATAGATCCCCGGCGGCCGAACACTGAAGCTTTCTTT. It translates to CASSIDPRRPNTEAFF.

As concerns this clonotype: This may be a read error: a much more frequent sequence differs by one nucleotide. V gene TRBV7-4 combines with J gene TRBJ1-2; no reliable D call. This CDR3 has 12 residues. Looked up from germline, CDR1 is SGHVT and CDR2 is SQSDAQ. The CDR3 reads CASSLLVNGCTF. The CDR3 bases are TGTGCCAGCAGCTTATTGGTAAATGGCTGCACCTTC. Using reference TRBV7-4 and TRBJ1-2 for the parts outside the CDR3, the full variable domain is GAGVSQSPRYKVAKRGRDVALRCDSISGHVTLYWYRQTLGQGSEVLTYSQSDAQRDKSGRPSGRFSAERPERSVSTLKIQRTEQGDSAVYLCASSLLVNGCTFGSGTRLTVV.

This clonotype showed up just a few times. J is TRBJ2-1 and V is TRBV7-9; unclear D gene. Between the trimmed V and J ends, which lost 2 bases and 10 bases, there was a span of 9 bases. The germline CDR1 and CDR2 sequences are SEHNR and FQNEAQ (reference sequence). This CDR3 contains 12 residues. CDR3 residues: CASSLSRVEQFF. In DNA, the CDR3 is TGTGCCAGCAGCTTAAGTCGCGTGGAGCAGTTCTTC.

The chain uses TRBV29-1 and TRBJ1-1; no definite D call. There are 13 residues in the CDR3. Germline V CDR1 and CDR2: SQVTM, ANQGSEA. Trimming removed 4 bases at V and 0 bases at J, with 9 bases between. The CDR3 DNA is TGCAGCGTTGGCAGGCCTCTGAACACTGAAGCTTTCTTT. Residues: CSVGRPLNTEAFF. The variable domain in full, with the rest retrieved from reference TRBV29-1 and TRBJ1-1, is SAVISQKPSRDICQRGTSLTIQCQVDSQVTMMFWYRQQPGQSLTLIATANQGSEATYESGFVIDKFPISRPNLTFSTLTVSNMSPEDSSIYLCSVGRPLNTEAFFGQGTRLTVV.

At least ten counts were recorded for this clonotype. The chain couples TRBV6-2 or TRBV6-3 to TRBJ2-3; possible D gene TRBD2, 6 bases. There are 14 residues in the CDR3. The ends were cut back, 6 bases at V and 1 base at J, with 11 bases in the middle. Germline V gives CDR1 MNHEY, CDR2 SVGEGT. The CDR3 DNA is TGTGCCAGCAGGAGGGCTAGCGGCACAGATACGCAGTATTTT. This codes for CASRRASGTDTQYF.

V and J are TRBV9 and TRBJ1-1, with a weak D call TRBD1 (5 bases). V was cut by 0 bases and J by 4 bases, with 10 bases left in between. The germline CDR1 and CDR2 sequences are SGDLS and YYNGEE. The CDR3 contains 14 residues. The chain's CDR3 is CASSVDGGVTEAFF. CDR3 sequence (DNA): TGTGCCAGCAGCGTAGATGGAGGGGTCACTGAAGCTTTCTTT.

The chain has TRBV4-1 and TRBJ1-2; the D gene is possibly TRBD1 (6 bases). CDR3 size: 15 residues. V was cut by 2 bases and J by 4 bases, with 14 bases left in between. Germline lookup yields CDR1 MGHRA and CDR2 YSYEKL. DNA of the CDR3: TGCGCCAGCAGCCAACAAGAGGGGGGAGGCTATGGCTACACCTTC. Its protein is CASSQQEGGGYGYTF.

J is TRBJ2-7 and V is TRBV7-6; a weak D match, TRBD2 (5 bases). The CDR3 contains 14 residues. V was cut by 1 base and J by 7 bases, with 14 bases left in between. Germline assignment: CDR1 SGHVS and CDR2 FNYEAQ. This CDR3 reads CASSLEAGKREQYF. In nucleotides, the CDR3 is TGTGCCAGCAGCTTAGAGGCCGGGAAGAGGGAGCAGTACTTC.

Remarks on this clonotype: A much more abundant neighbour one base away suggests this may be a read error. The DNA of the CDR3 is TGCAGTGCTAGAGAGGAGTTGGTCGAGGCCCGGGAGCTGTTTTTT. Residues: CSAREELVEARELFF. This chain connects TRBV20-1 to TRBJ2-2; the D is unclear. The germline CDR1 and CDR2 sequences are DFQATT and SNEGSKA (reference sequence). Trimming removed 0 bases at V and 9 bases at J, with 17 bases between. The CDR3 runs to 15 residues.

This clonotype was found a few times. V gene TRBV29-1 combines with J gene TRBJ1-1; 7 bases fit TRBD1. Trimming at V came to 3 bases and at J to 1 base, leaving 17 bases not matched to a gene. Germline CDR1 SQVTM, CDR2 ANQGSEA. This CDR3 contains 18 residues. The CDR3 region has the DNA TGCAGCGTTGAGTGGGTCGCGGGCCTGACAGGGAGGAACACTGAAGCTTTCTTT. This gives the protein CSVEWVAGLTGRNTEAFF.

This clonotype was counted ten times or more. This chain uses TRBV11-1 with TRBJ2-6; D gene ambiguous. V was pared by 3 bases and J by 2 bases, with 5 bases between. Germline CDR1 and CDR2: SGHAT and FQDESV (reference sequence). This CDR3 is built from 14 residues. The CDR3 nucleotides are TGTGCCAGCAGCTTTAATGCTGGGGCCAACGTCCTGACTTTC. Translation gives CASSFNAGANVLTF.

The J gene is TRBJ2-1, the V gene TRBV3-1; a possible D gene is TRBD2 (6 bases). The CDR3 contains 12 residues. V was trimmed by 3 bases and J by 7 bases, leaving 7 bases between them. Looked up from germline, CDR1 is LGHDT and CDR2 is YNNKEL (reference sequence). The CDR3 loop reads CASSHGGNEQFF. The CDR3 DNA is TGTGCCAGCAGCCATGGGGGGAATGAGCAGTTCTTC.

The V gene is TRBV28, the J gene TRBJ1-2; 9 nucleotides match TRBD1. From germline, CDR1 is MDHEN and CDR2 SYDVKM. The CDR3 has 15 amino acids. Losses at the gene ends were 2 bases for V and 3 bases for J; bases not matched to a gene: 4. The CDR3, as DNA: TGTGCCAGCAGTTTAAGACAGGGGGTAGACTATGGCTACACCTTC. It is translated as CASSLRQGVDYGYTF.

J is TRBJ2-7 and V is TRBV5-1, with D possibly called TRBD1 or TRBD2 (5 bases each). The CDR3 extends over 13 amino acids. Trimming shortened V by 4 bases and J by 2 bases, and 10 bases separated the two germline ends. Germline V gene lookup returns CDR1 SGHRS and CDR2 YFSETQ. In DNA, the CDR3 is TGCGCCAGCAGCCCGGGACGGCCCTACGAGCAGTACTTC. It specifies CASSPGRPYEQYF.

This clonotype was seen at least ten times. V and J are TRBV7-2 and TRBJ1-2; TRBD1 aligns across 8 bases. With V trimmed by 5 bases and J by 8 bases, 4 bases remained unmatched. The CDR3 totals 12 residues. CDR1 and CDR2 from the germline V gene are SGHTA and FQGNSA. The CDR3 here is CASSMTGVGYTF. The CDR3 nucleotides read TGTGCCAGCAGCATGACAGGGGTGGGCTACACCTTC.

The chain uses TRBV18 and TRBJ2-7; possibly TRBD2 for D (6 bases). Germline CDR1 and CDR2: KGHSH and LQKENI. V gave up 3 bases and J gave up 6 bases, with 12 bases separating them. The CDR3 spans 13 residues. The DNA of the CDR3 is TGTGCCAGCTCACCCGGAACTAGCAGCGAGCAGTACTTC. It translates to CASSPGTSSEQYF.

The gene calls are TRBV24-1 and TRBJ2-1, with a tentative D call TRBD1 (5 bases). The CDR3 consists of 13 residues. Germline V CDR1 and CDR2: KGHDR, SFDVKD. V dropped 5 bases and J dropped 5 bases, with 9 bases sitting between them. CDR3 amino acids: CATSARQNNEQFF. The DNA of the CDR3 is TGTGCCACCAGTGCCCGACAGAACAATGAGCAGTTCTTC.

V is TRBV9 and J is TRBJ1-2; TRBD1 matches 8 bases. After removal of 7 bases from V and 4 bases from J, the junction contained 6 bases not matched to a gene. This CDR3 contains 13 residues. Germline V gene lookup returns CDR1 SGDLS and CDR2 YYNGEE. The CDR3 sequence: CASQFDRGYGYTF. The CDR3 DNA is TGTGCCAGCCAATTCGACAGGGGCTATGGCTACACCTTC.

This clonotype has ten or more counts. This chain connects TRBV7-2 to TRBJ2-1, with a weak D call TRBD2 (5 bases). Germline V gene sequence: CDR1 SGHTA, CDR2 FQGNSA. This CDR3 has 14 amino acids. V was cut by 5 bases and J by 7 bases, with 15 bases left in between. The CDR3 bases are TGTGCCAGCAGCCCCCTACGCGAGCGGAATGAGCAGTTCTTC. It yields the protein CASSPLRERNEQFF.

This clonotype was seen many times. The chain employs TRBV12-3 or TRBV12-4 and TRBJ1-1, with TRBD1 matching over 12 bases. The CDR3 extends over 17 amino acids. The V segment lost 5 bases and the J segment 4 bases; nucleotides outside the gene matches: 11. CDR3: CASSPGQGAAGGTEAFF. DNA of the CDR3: TGTGCCAGCAGTCCGGGACAGGGGGCCGCGGGAGGCACTGAAGCTTTCTTT.

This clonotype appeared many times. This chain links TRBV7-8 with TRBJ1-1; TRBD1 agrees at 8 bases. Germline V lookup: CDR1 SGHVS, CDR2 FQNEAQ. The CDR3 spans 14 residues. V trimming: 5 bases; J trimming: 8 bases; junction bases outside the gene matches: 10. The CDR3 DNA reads TGTGCCAGCAGCCACTGGGACAGGAACAAAGAAGCTTTCTTT. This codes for CASSHWDRNKEAFF.

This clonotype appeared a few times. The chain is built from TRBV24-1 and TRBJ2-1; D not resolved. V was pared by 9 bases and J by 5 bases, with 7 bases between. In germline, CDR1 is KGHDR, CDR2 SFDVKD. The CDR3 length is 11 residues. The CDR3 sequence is CATGQNNEQFF. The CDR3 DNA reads TGTGCCACCGGGCAGAACAATGAGCAGTTCTTC.